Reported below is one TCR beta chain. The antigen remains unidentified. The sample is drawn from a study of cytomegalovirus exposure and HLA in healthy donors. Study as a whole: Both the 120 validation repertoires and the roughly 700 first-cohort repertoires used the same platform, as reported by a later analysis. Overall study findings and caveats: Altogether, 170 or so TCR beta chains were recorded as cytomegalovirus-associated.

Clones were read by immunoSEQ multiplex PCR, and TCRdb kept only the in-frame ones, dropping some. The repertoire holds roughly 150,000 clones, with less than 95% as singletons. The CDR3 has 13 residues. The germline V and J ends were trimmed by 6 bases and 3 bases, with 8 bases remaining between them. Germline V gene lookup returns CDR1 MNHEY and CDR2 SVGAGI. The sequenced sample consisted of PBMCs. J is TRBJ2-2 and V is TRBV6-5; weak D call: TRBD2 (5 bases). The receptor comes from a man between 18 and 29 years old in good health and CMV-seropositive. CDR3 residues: CASRADYTGELFF. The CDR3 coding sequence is TGTGCCAGCAGAGCGGACTACACCGGGGAGCTGTTTTTT.